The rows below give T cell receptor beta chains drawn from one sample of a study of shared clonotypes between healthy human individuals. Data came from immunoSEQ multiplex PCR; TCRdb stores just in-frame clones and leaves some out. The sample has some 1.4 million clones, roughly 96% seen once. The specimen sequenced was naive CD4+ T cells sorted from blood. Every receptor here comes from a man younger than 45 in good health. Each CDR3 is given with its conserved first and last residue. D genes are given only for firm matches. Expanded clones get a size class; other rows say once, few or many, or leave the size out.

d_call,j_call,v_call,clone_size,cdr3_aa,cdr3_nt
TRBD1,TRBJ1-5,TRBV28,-,CASRQFGTGGLNQPQHF,TGTGCCAGCCGTCAATTCGGGACAGGGGGTCTAAATCAGCCCCAGCATTTT
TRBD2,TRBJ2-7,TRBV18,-,CASSPTSGREYEQYF,TGTGCCAGCTCACCGACTAGCGGGAGAGAGTACGAGCAGTACTTC
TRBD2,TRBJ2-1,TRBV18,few,CASSNLAGDGEQFF,TGTGCCAGCTCTAATCTAGCGGGAGATGGGGAGCAGTTCTTC
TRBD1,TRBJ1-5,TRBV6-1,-,CASSADRVSNQPQHF,TGTGCCAGCAGTGCGGACAGGGTTAGCAATCAGCCCCAGCATTTT
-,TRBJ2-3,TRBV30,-,CAWSRPGRSTDTQYF,TGTGCCTGGAGCAGACCGGGACGGAGCACAGATACGCAGTATTTT
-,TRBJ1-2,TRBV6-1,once,CASSEAGRRDTF,TGTGCCAGCAGTGAAGCTGGAAGGAGGGACACCTTC
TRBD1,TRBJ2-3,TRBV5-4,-,CASSSSGQSSTDTQYF,TGTGCCAGCAGCTCATCGGGACAGAGTAGCACAGATACGCAGTATTTT
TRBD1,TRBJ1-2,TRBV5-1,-,CASSRDSGNYGYTF,TGCGCCAGCAGCCGGGACAGTGGAAACTATGGCTACACCTTC
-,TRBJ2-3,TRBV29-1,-,CSIGAGTDTQYF,TGCAGTATAGGGGCAGGCACAGATACGCAGTATTTT
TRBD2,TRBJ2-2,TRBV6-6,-,CASSYGGRDTGELFF,TGTGCCAGCAGTTACGGCGGGAGAGACACCGGGGAGCTGTTTTTT
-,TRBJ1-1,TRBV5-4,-,CASSLEGVRSAEAFF,TGTGCCAGCAGCTTGGAAGGGGTACGGAGCGCTGAAGCTTTCTTT
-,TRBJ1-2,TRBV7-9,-,CASSSFDRTVDYGYTF,TGTGCCAGCAGCTCCTTCGACCGGACAGTGGACTATGGCTACACCTTC
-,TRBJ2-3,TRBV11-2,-,CASSRDRRSYTQYF,TGTGCCAGCAGTAGGGATCGGAGGAGTTATACGCAGTATTTT
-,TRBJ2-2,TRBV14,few,CASSQVRGGELFF,TGTGCCAGCAGCCAAGTGAGGGGCGGGGAGCTGTTTTTT